This entry describes one T cell receptor beta chain. Authors' analysis steps: Nucleated cell number was recorded as an estimate derived from reference gene primer amplification. The method was immunoSEQ multiplex PCR; TCRdb's version includes in-frame clones alone and lacks a portion of them. The DNA gave D and trimming, while V, J and clone size come from that table. This table has 130,000 to 150,000 clones, under 85% appearing once. The data were obtained in a study of blood T cell repertoires in COVID-19. Background on the study: Some COVID-19 samples were acute and others convalescent; all came from the United States, Italy and Spain. The cDNA or gDNA used as material had been derived from T cells, B-cell-depleted T cells, or PBMCs.

The CDR3 runs 14 residues. With 4 bases removed from V and 1 base from J, the gap between germline ends came to 11 bases. Looked up from germline, CDR1 is SGDLS and CDR2 is YYNGEE. V usage is TRBV9 and J usage is TRBJ1-1; a possible D gene is TRBD1 (5 bases). The sequencing sample was made of peripheral blood. This TCR was recovered from a woman of 80 years or more in a cohort sampled during active or convalescent COVID-19. The CDR3 region has the DNA TGTGCCAGCAGCCGCGGACACAGGAACACTGAAGCTTTCTTT. Translating gives CASSRGHRNTEAFF.